Described below is a single TCR beta chain sequence and its context. Its antigen is not identified. This sample was included in a study of cytomegalovirus exposure and HLA in healthy donors. CDR1 is SGHNT and CDR2 is YENEEA in the germline V gene. Trimming removed 5 bases from V and 6 bases from J; junction bases left unmatched: 13. This CDR3 is built from 15 residues. PCR involved 60 Vbeta and 13 Jbeta primers. Sequencing was performed with immunoSEQ multiplex PCR; in TCRdb, only in-frame clones are kept and a portion is missing. The sample includes hundreds of thousands of clones, around 73% of them seen just once. Broader study findings: Presence/absence analysis assumed near-uniform sequencing depth across donors. The study labeled fewer than 200 TCR beta chains cytomegalovirus-associated. Sequencing likely produced, as an artifact, a cluster of highly shared sequence variants. DRB1 had the most TCR associations and HLA-C the fewest, a later analysis found, with rates varying by HLA locus.

The source material was PBMCs. The chain couples TRBV11-3 to TRBJ2-7; the match to TRBD1 covers 7 bases. This TCR came from a male donor in good health and CMV-seronegative. The CDR3 region is CASSLEGQTTVEQYF. The CDR3 region has the DNA TGTGCCAGCAGCCTCGAGGGACAGACTACGGTCGAGCAGTACTTC. Full variable domain (rest looked up from reference TRBV11-3 and TRBJ2-7): EAGVVQSPRYKIIEKKQPVAFWCNPISGHNTLYWYLQNLGQGPELLIRYENEEAVDDSQLPKDRFSAERLKGVDSTLKIQPAELGDSAVYLCASSLEGQTTVEQYFGPGTRLTVT.